The 10 T cell receptor beta chains below were found in one sample sequenced in a study of cytomegalovirus exposure and HLA in healthy donors. PCR amplification relied on 60 Vbeta primers (plus 13 Jbeta primers). Sequenced by immunoSEQ multiplex PCR; TCRdb stores in-frame clones only, minus some. The sample includes roughly 200,000 clones, roughly 80% of them seen just once. The sequencing sample was made of PBMCs. The receptors were gathered from a man between 60 and 70 years old in good health and CMV-seronegative.

This sequence joins TRBV7-8 and TRBJ2-1, with 11 bases lining up with TRBD2. Looked up from germline, CDR1 is SGHVS and CDR2 is FQNEAQ. V shed 5 bases and J 4 bases; nucleotides not matched to a gene: 10. This CDR3 is 17 amino acids long. The CDR3 DNA is TGTGCCAGCAGCCCACATCAGACTAGCGGGGCTTACAATGAGCAGTTCTTC. Amino acid sequence: CASSPHQTSGAYNEQFF.

The rearrangement uses TRBV7-2 and TRBJ1-4; D is undetermined. The V gene lost 2 bases and the J gene lost 8 bases, with 15 bases spanning the gap. Germline V gene lookup returns CDR1 SGHTA and CDR2 FQGNSA. CDR3 length equals 15 residues. The CDR3 DNA reads as TGTGCCAGCAGCTTAATTAGCGGGGTCGGCGAAAAACTGTTTTTT. Translation: CASSLISGVGEKLFF.

The J gene is TRBJ1-2, the V gene TRBV4-1; no clear D. Germline CDR1 and CDR2: MGHRA and YSYEKL. V shed 0 bases and J shed 7 bases, with 9 bases lying between them. The CDR3 covers 13 residues. The chain's CDR3 is CASSQDVGFGYTF. The CDR3 nucleotides are TGCGCCAGCAGCCAAGATGTGGGCTTTGGCTACACCTTC.

The table lists this clone with a few counts. This chain uses TRBV5-6 with TRBJ1-1, with 7 bases fitting TRBD1. Germline trimming cut 4 bases from V and 8 bases from J; bases unmatched to any gene: 5. The CDR3 spans 12 residues. CDR1 SGHDT and CDR2 YYEEEE come from the germline V gene. CDR3 in amino acids: CASSRGGSEAFF. CDR3 in DNA: TGTGCCAGCAGCCGAGGGGGCTCCGAAGCTTTCTTT.

The rearrangement joins TRBV12-5 to TRBJ2-3, with D possibly TRBD2 on 5 matching bases. Germline-derived CDR1 and CDR2 are LGHNT and FRNRAP. V was cut by 1 base and J by 6 bases, with 11 bases left in between. The CDR3 is 14 residues long. The CDR3 nucleotides are TGTGCTAGTGGTTTGGGACTTACGGGGGATACGCAGTATTTT. Residues: CASGLGLTGDTQYF.

The V and J genes are TRBV10-2 and TRBJ2-2, with TRBD2 matching 10 bases. CDR1 and CDR2 from the germline V gene are WSHSY and SAAADI. This CDR3 contains 16 residues. Unmatched junction bases numbered 7, after V lost 2 bases and J lost 7 bases. DNA of the CDR3: TGCGCCAGCAGTGAGATGGCTAGCGGGGGCAGCGGGGAGCTGTTTTTT. It encodes CASSEMASGGSGELFF.

The chain employs TRBV20-1 and TRBJ1-2; the D gene is possibly TRBD1 (5 bases). The germline CDR1 and CDR2 sequences are DFQATT and SNEGSKA (reference sequence). The CDR3 sequence is 11 residues long. V was trimmed by 5 bases and J by 6 bases, leaving 10 bases between them. CDR3: CSAPGVDGYTF. CDR3 coding DNA: TGCAGTGCTCCGGGGGTTGATGGCTACACCTTC.

A note on this clone: Mismatch with germline at one junction end may stem from a read error. The rearrangement joins TRBV6-5 to TRBJ1-5; no firm D call. This CDR3 region has 14 residues. CDR1 is MNHEY, CDR2 SVGAGI, per germline. The CDR3 region is CASSGEGSNQPQNF. In DNA form, the CDR3 reads TGTGCCAGCAGTGGGGAGGGTAGCAATCAGCCCCAGAATTTT.

The chain has TRBV6-6 and TRBJ2-1; 10 bases map to TRBD2. CDR1 is MNHNY and CDR2 is SVGAGI in the germline V gene (reference sequence). With V trimmed by 10 bases and J by 3 bases, 3 bases remained unmatched. The CDR3 length is 13 residues. The CDR3 sequence: CATIAGGYNEQFF. Written as DNA, the CDR3 is TGTGCCACCATAGCGGGAGGCTACAATGAGCAGTTCTTC.

The chain links TRBV7-2 to TRBJ2-2; TRBD2 matches 9 bases. This CDR3 has 15 residues. The V gene end was trimmed by 5 bases and the J gene end by 1 base; junction bases not matched to a gene: 2. Germline V lookup: CDR1 SGHTA, CDR2 FQGNSA. The CDR3 nucleotides are TGTGCCAGCAGCCGGACTAGCGTGAACACCGGGGAGCTGTTTTTT. It is translated as CASSRTSVNTGELFF.